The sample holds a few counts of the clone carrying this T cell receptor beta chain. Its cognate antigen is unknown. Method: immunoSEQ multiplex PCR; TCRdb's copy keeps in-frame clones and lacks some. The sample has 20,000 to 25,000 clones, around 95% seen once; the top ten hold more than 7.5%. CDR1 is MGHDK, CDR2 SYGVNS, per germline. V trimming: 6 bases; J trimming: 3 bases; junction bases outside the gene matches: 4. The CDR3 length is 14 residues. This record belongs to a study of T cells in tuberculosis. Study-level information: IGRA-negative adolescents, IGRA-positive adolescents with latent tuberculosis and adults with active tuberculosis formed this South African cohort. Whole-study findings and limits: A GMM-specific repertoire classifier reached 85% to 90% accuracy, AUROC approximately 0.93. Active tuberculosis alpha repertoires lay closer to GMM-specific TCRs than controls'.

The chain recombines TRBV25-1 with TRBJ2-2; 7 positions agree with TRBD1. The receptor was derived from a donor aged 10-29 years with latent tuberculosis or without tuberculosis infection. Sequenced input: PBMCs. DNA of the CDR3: TGTGCCAGCAGACAGGGGATCGACACCGGGGAGCTGTTTTTT. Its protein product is CASRQGIDTGELFF.